The subject of this entry is one TCR beta chain. It lacks a known antigen. Base qualities are not at hand, and no much larger clone is one base apart. The cohort comprised around 700 healthy bone marrow donors. All cohort members were sampled while nominally healthy, although unrecorded immune exposures were likely present. The donor tested CMV seropositive and was one of the 289 seropositive cohort members. Every donor gave a peripheral blood sample, and the peripheral blood mononuclear cells from that sample were used for TCR beta sequencing. Genomic DNA was extracted from the blood cell samples with the Qiagen DNeasy Blood Extraction Kit. Trimming removed 6 bases from V and 8 bases from J, leaving 13 bases between the germline ends. In the germline V gene, CDR1 corresponds to MNHEY and CDR2 to SVGAGI. There are 12 amino acids in the CDR3, from cysteine to phenylalanine inclusive. The entry retains the CDR3 DNA only, 36 bases that are in frame from base 1.

The entry originates in a study of cytomegalovirus exposure and HLA in healthy donors (dated by TCRdb to 2015 to 2018). Context from the whole study: In an earlier analysis of roughly 590 of the donors, 276 Gb of sequence data and 95 million to 130 million unique TCR beta sequences from about 179 million T cells were reported. Genome-wide SNP genotypes for about 55% of the roughly 670 donors were used in a later genetic analysis, which treated that subset as a discovery cohort. Roughly 300 gigabases of sequencing data and approximately 91 million unique TCR sequences made up an early release that covered 500 to 650 HLA-typed donors. In the later analysis, no new phenotypic data were used to find candidate immune exposures; instead, reliance was placed on TCR beta sequences and their occurrence across donors. A later analysis re-examined previously published TCR beta repertoires from roughly 650 donors and added high-resolution HLA genotyping to investigate patterns of TCR occurrence. An earlier analysis of approximately 580 of the donors used high-throughput TCR beta sequencing to judge whether each TCR beta V gene segment behaved as functional or pseudogenic. The study combined high-throughput TCR immunosequencing, statistical association of individual TCRs with disease status, and machine learning to predict cytomegalovirus infection status. All discovery cohort repertoires had been generated on a single sequencing platform. Donor age, sex, ethnicity and CMV serostatus were compiled alongside the repertoire data. Using immunosequencing, the study profiled T cell repertoires from 666 subjects and related those repertoires to cytomegalovirus serostatus. The study aimed to test whether cataloging public T cell receptors could reveal signatures of past pathogen exposure. Besides the first cohort of under 700 subjects, a separate validation cohort made up of over a hundred different subjects was used. Several DR-DQ haplotypes were handled as single units for association and clustering, since linkage in the cohort was strong. Class I and class II HLA loci were covered by the typing at four-digit resolution. Typing coverage differed by locus: A, B, C, DRB1 and DQB1 were typed in about 620-640 donors, DQA1 in 500 to 550, DPA1 in around 610, and DPB1 in around 490. Of the 300 to 400 genotyped donors, about 84% fell in the genetic ancestry cluster associated with self-reported Caucasian donors. On average, approximately 250,000 unique TCR beta nucleotide sequences were sequenced per donor among 350 to 400 genotyped donors of the cohort, with 15% to 20% of those sequences being non-productive.

The investigation overall reported the following: The classifier was reported to diagnose cytomegalovirus status with high specificity and sensitivity in both the original and validation cohorts. Three of the identified cytomegalovirus-associated TCR beta chains were confirmed in vitro to be specific for cytomegalovirus antigens. Because HLA typing was missing for some donors at each locus, association tests included only the typed subset. An earlier analysis of approximately 590 of the donors showed that most TCR beta V segments appeared in productive rearrangements either about 90% or about 30% of the time, which broadly matched IMGT annotations. According to a later analysis, parvovirus B19, influenza, CMV and Epstein-Barr virus appeared linked to several top co-occurrence clusters. The presence/absence analyses assumed that sequencing depth was roughly uniform across donors, and that assumption may not be true. In a later analysis, the rate of TCR association differed among HLA loci, with DRB1 alleles having the most associated TCRs and HLA-C alleles having the fewest. A further reported finding was that TCR beta sequences accurately predicted the HLA-A and HLA-B alleles for most subjects in the first cohort. A later genetic analysis associated a missense DCLRE1C variant with V-gene and J-gene trimming of TCR beta chains, and an independent cohort replicated the association. A group of highly shared sequence variants was considered likely to be a technical artifact of the sequencing pipeline. Correlated functional status among segregating V segments might be attributable to linkage disequilibrium, but an unknown experimental factor could not be ruled out. In a later analysis, over 15,000 TCR beta sequences were associated with specific HLA alleles at a false discovery rate of 0.05. In this cohort, only TCR beta chains were sequenced, and detectable features were limited by the absence of alpha or paired-chain data. Assigning TCR associations to individual alleles was difficult when HLA alleles, especially DR and DQ, strongly co-occurred. The study listed 150 to 200 TCR beta chains as associated with cytomegalovirus. The 87-base-pair reads could not distinguish some IMGT-functional V segments, including TRBV6-2 and TRBV6-3, so those segments were excluded. The only immune exposure information available for the cohort was CMV serostatus. Most CMV-associated TCR beta chains appeared to be HLA-restricted in a later analysis, and the HLA associations seemed to be driven largely by CMV exposure. Because counts were too low, roughly 17 rarely observed V segments, including chromosome 9 orphons, were left out of the earlier analysis of a few hundred of the donors. In a later genetic analysis, fewer N-insertions in productive TCRs were reported among donors in an Asian-associated ancestry cluster than the 666-donor mean. While some public TCRs were present in many individuals, most TCR sequences turned up only very rarely across donors. A later analysis found that HLA-associated TCR beta chains were more clonally expanded and had lower generation probabilities than equally common non-associated chains. The authors suggested that the approach could potentially be extended to other disease states and immunological phenotypes.

Receptor libraries were prepared by the immunoSEQ multiplex PCR assay. The multiplex PCR relied on a mix of 60 forward primers for TCR Vbeta segments and 13 reverse primers for TCR Jbeta segments. Amplification of the CDR3 region of rearranged TCR beta genes was performed with a multiplex PCR assay on genomic DNA. The Illumina HiSeq System was used to sequence the amplified TCR beta libraries as 87-base-pair reads. The original methods were these. Across the roughly 700 repertoires, a later analysis counted 60 million to 90 million unique TCR beta chains, roughly 11 million of which were shared by at least two donors. A nearest-neighbor algorithm error-corrected the raw reads and collapsed the reads into unique sequences, merging closely related sequences to remove PCR and sequencing errors. CDR3 sequences were aligned to IMGT reference sequences to assign V, D and J gene segments. For a sequence to be retained, at least a six-nucleotide match to both a V gene segment and a J gene segment was required. Rearrangements were called productive when the CDR3 lacked stop codons and stayed in frame with V and J; all others were non-productive. CDR3 was defined according to IMGT convention as the region running from the second conserved V-encoded cysteine to the conserved J-encoded phenylalanine. The earlier analysis of 500 to 750 of the donors excluded any sequence lacking an unambiguous match to a single V gene segment. An earlier analysis of some 500 of the donors classified V segments as functional when productive rearrangements were above 56.7% and as segregating when the standard deviation between donors was above 5%. To diagnose cytomegalovirus status from the catalog of TCR beta chain sequences, a statistical classification framework was built. In a later analysis, V and J genes were assigned by comparing TCR nucleotide sequences against IMGT/GENE-DB human TR gene sequences. The TCRdist pipeline was used in a later analysis to assign CDR3 sequences and most-parsimonious VDJ recombination scenarios. In a later analysis, each TCR beta chain was defined by its CDR3 amino acid sequence together with its V-gene family, and reads lacking a unique V-gene family were excluded. To address suspected cross-contamination and a sequencing artifact, a later analysis removed under 600 highly shared, low-generation-probability nucleotide sequences. In a later analysis, a clonal expansion index for each public chain was calculated from normalized within-repertoire ranks of inferred template counts. In a later analysis, generation probabilities were computed using a VDJ recombination model fitted to out-of-frame rearrangements, and the results were checked against IGoR. In a later analysis, hypergeometric tests were used to score TCR-TCR, TCR-HLA and TCR-CMV co-occurrence, with a repertoire-size bias correction applied to TCR pairs. False discovery rates were estimated in a later analysis by permuting HLA or CMV assignments 20 times. In a later analysis, co-occurring TCRs were grouped using DBSCAN, with TCRdist sequence similarity added in when clustering inside HLA-allele-positive subsets. Repertoires with fewer than 30,000 or more than 120,000 public chains were left out of co-occurrence clustering, as were several repertoires with anomalous nucleotide sharing. TCRdb re-hosts the immuneACCESS table, in-frame sequences only. Its copies lack some clones; in the studies checked, an unresolved V gene accounts for under half of them, and the cause for the rest is not known. V, J and clone size are those of that table, while D and trimming were read from the DNA. Counted in this sample were about 140,000 clones; approximately 70% of them appeared once. The ten top clones hold 2% to 2.5% of the sample.

This sequence originates from a woman aged 55-70 years in good health and CMV-seropositive. Sample: PBMCs. This chain joins TRBV6-5 to TRBJ1-1; a tentative D call is TRBD1 (5 bases match). This receptor has the CDR3 CASSAGFGEAFF. The nucleotide sequence is TGTGCCAGCAGCGCAGGGTTTGGGGAAGCTTTCTTT.